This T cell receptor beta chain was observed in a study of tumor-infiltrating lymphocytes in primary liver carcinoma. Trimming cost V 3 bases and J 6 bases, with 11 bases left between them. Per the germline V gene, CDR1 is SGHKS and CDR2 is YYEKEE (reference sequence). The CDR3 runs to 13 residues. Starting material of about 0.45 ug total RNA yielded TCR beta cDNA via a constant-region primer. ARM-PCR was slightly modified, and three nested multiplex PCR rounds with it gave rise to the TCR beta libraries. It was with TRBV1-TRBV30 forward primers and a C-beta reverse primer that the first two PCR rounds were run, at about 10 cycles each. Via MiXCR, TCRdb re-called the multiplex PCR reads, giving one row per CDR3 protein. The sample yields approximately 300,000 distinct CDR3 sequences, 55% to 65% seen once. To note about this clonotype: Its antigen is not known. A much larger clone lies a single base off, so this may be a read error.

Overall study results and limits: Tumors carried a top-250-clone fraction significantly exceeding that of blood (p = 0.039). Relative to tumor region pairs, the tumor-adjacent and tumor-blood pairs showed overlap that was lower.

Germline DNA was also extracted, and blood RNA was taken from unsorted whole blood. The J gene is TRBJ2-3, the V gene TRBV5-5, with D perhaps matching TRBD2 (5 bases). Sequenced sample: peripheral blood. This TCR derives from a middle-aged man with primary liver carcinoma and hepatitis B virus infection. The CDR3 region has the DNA TGTGCCAGCAGCTCTGGGGAGCTCGATACGCAGTATTTT. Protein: CASSSGELDTQYF.